This T cell receptor (beta chain) emerged from a study of control samples from healthy donors and cancer patients. Only in-frame clones appear in the TCRdb table, and some are missing; sequencing was by immunoSEQ multiplex PCR. The repertoire has 100,000 to 150,000 clones, 85% to 90% of them found once; the top ten carry more than 6.5%. Sequencing was carried out using PBMCs. The TCR originated in a man in his fifties or sixties with head and neck cancer.

CDR3 nucleotide sequence: TGTGCCAGCAGCGAGCATCTCGGGACAGGGATCACTGAAGCTTTCTTT. Its protein product is CASSEHLGTGITEAFF. This chain connects TRBV9 to TRBJ1-1, with TRBD1 identical over 9 bases. Per the germline V gene, CDR1 is SGDLS and CDR2 is YYNGEE. The CDR3 has 16 residues. V lost 3 bases and J lost 4; bases outside the gene matches: 10.